The text below deals with one T cell receptor beta chain. Only in-frame clones appear in the TCRdb table, and some are missing; sequencing was by immunoSEQ multiplex PCR. In the table there are roughly 60,000 clones, 70% to 90% of which are singletons. Germline V gives CDR1 MNHEY, CDR2 SVGAGI. Trimming removed 0 bases from V and 7 bases from J; junction bases left unmatched: 3. The CDR3 has 14 amino acids. The sample belongs to a study of technical replicates of blood from a handful of donors. V usage is TRBV6-5 and J usage is TRBJ2-7; 10 nucleotides align to TRBD1. This receptor was taken from a human donor in good health. Some clones in this sample may be carry-over from other donors' samples. Sequenced material: PBMCs. The CDR3, as DNA: TGTGCCAGCAGTTACTCGGGGACAGGGGTTGAGCAGTACTTC. Translating it yields CASSYSGTGVEQYF.